Listed below are T cell receptor beta chains from one sample, sequenced in a study of post-analysis software for immune sequencing data. TCRdb re-called the PCR reads with MiXCR, one entry per CDR3 protein. The data show 150,000 to 200,000 distinct CDR3 sequences, 30% seen once. Sequencing was done on a sample of blood. The receptors shown here come from a girl under 18 with multiple sclerosis. Each CDR3 is given with its conserved first and last residue. The D gene is left open where the match is weak. Size is stated for part of the rows, as once, few or many counts, or as a class when the clone is expanded.

v_gene	d_gene	abundance	j_gene	CDR3aa	CDR3nt
TRBV7-2	.	.	TRBJ1-2	CASSPWTAVSGYTF	TGTGCCAGCAGCCCCTGGACGGCCGTGTCTGGCTACACCTTC
TRBV27	.	many	TRBJ2-7	CASSPSGVIYEQYF	TGTGCCAGCAGTCCCTCAGGGGTAATCTACGAGCAGTACTTC
TRBV29-1	TRBD1	many	TRBJ2-3	CSVEDPGQGTDTQYF	TGCAGCGTTGAAGATCCGGGACAGGGGACAGATACGCAGTATTTT
TRBV6-5	.	.	TRBJ2-5	CASSYSVAQETQYF	TGTGCCAGCAGTTACTCTGTCGCCCAAGAGACCCAGTACTTC
TRBV6-5	TRBD1	few	TRBJ1-1	CASSYQDRGTTEAFF	TGTGCCAGCAGTTACCAGGACAGGGGGACCACTGAAGCTTTCTTT
TRBV12-3/TRBV12-4	.	.	TRBJ2-2	CASRERPNTGELFF	TGTGCCAGCAGGGAACGGCCGAACACCGGGGAGCTGTTTTTT
TRBV28	.	.	TRBJ1-1	CASTRGYTEAFF	TGTGCCAGCACCAGAGGTTACACTGAAGCTTTCTTT
TRBV7-3	TRBD2	few	TRBJ2-3	CASSRGLAGDTQYF	TGTGCCAGCAGCCGCGGACTAGCGGGGGATACGCAGTATTTT
TRBV5-1	.	few	TRBJ1-4	CASSLERKRGEKLFF	TGCGCCAGCAGCTTGGAGCGGAAGAGGGGGGAAAAACTGTTTTTT
TRBV27	.	.	TRBJ1-2	CASSSTRGGYTF	TGTGCCAGCAGTTCGACTAGGGGTGGCTACACCTTC
TRBV7-8	.	many	TRBJ2-3	CASSLVSWDKDTQYF	TGTGCCAGCAGCTTAGTCTCGTGGGATAAAGATACGCAGTATTTT
TRBV12-3/TRBV12-4	TRBD2	many	TRBJ2-1	CASLSLLAGDKNEQFF	TGTGCCAGCCTATCCCTGCTAGCGGGAGACAAGAATGAGCAGTTCTTC
TRBV6-5	TRBD2	many	TRBJ2-5	CASMTGPLAGQETQYF	TGTGCCAGCATGACGGGGCCTCTAGCGGGGCAAGAGACCCAGTACTTC
TRBV12-3/TRBV12-4	.	many	TRBJ1-2	CASIRGTYGYTF	TGTGCCAGCATAAGGGGAACCTATGGCTACACCTTC
TRBV15	.	few	TRBJ1-1	CATSRDRSGTTEAFF	TGTGCCACCAGCAGAGATCGGAGTGGGACCACTGAAGCTTTCTTT
TRBV5-1	.	.	TRBJ2-3	CASSAGTADTQYF	TGCGCCAGCAGTGCCGGGACTGCCGATACGCAGTATTTT
TRBV5-6	.	.	TRBJ2-1	CANTAYGLSSYNEQFF	TGTGCCAACACCGCGTACGGGTTGAGCTCCTACAATGAGCAGTTCTTC
TRBV2	TRBD2	.	TRBJ2-5	CASRAGGYEQYF	TGTGCCAGCAGAGCGGGAGGGTATGAGCAGTACTTC
TRBV7-2	TRBD1	many	TRBJ1-5	CASSGDSHYQPQHF	TGTGCCAGCAGTGGGGACAGCCACTATCAGCCCCAGCATTTT
TRBV19	TRBD2	few	TRBJ2-1	CASSIGLAGGSYNEQFF	TGTGCCAGTAGTATAGGTCTAGCGGGAGGGTCCTACAATGAGCAGTTCTTC
TRBV20-1	TRBD1	many	TRBJ1-2	CSARNPTGASYGYTF	TGCAGTGCTAGAAACCCCACAGGGGCGTCGTATGGCTACACCTTC
TRBV5-6	TRBD1	.	TRBJ1-5	CASGRGQFNQPQHF	TGTGCCAGCGGCCGGGGACAGTTCAATCAGCCCCAGCATTTT
TRBV5-1	.	few	TRBJ2-5	CASSRLVKELDFGKETQYF	TGCGCCAGCAGCCGACTAGTCAAAGAGCTAGATTTTGGGAAGGAGACCCAGTACTTC
TRBV29-1	TRBD1	few	TRBJ1-1	CSVRGQGDTEAFF	TGCAGCGTCCGCGGACAGGGAGACACTGAAGCTTTCTTT
TRBV7-6	.	.	TRBJ1-1	CASSRIRGPTVAEAFF	TGTGCCAGCAGCCGTATCCGGGGCCCGACGGTGGCTGAAGCTTTCTTT
TRBV24-1	.	.	TRBJ2-1	CATSDPLYNEQFF	TGTGCCACCAGTGATCCCCTCTACAATGAGCAGTTCTTC
TRBV5-1	TRBD1	once	TRBJ2-3	CASSYSDRGSTDTRYF	TGCGCCAGCAGCTATTCGGACAGGGGGAGCACAGATACGCGGTATTTT
TRBV20-1	.	many	TRBJ2-1	CSARDLGLRQFF	TGCAGTGCTAGAGATTTAGGGTTGCGGCAGTTCTTC
TRBV27	TRBD2	many	TRBJ2-1	CASSSPSGTYNEQFF	TGTGCCAGCAGTTCTCCTAGCGGGACCTACAATGAGCAGTTCTTC
TRBV5-1	TRBD1	many	TRBJ2-5	CASSLGQIQETQYF	TGTGCCAGCAGTCTGGGACAGATTCAAGAGACCCAGTACTTC
TRBV6-1	.	many	TRBJ2-1	CASSEGGGPNEQFF	TGTGCCAGCAGTGAAGGTGGGGGGCCGAATGAGCAGTTCTTC
TRBV14	TRBD1	.	TRBJ2-1	CASGQDKGTGWTEQFF	TGTGCCAGCGGCCAAGATAAAGGGACAGGGTGGACTGAGCAGTTCTTC
TRBV7-2	TRBD2	few	TRBJ2-1	CASSPEVAGDPRHEQFF	TGTGCCAGCAGCCCCGAAGTAGCGGGAGACCCCAGGCATGAGCAGTTCTTC
TRBV15	.	.	TRBJ2-6	CATSREGRRSGANVLTF	TGTGCCACCAGCAGAGAGGGCAGGAGATCTGGGGCCAACGTCCTGACTTTC
TRBV11-2	.	.	TRBJ2-3	CASSLAVFLDTQYF	TGTGCCAGCAGCTTAGCGGTCTTTCTGGATACGCAGTATTTT
TRBV4-2	TRBD2	.	TRBJ2-7	CASSQDPSGPYEQYF	TGTGCCAGCAGCCAAGATCCTAGCGGCCCCTACGAGCAGTACTTC
TRBV5-1	TRBD2	.	TRBJ2-1	CASSLTGGGSYNEQFF	TGCGCCAGCAGCTTGACTGGCGGGGGGTCTTACAATGAGCAGTTCTTC
TRBV30	TRBD1	few	TRBJ1-1	CAWSRDRKNTEAFF	TGTGCCTGGAGTAGGGACAGAAAGAACACTGAAGCTTTCTTT
TRBV29-1	.	.	TRBJ2-5	CSVGIGLQETQYF	TGCAGCGTGGGGATAGGGCTCCAAGAGACCCAGTACTTC
TRBV3-1	.	many	TRBJ2-3	CASSQILAEDTQYF	TGTGCCAGCAGCCAAATACTAGCTGAAGATACGCAGTATTTT